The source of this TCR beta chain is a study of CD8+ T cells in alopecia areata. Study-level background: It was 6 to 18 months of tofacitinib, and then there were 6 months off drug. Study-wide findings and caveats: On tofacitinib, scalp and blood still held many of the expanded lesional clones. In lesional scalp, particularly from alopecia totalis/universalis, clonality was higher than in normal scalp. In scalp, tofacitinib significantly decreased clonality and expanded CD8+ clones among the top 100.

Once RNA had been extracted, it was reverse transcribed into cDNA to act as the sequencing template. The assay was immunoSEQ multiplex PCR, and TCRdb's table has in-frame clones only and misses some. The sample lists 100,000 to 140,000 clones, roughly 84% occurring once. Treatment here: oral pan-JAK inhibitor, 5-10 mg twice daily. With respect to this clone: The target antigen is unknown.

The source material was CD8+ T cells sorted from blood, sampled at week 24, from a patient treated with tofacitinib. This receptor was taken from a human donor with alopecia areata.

CDR3 nucleotides: TGTGCCAGCAGCCGCACGACTGGAGCCGAGCAGTACTTC. It specifies CASSRTTGAEQYF. V is TRBV6-5 and J is TRBJ2-7; D call uncertain. Trimming cost V 6 bases and J 6 bases, with 15 bases left between them. The CDR3 runs 13 residues. Germline-derived CDR1 and CDR2 are MNHEY and SVGAGI.